The next 7 T cell receptor beta chains were all read from a single sample in a study of OX40 agonist ivuxolimab in advanced cancers. The method was immunoSEQ multiplex PCR; TCRdb's version includes in-frame clones alone and lacks a portion of them. The table shows 40,000 or so clones, with roughly 80% occurring only once. The input for sequencing was CD4+ or CD8+ T cells sorted from blood, taken in a trial of the OX40 agonist ivuxolimab. These receptors all stem from an adult with an advanced solid tumor such as melanoma, head and neck, liver or kidney cancer.

This clone was counted a few times. The V call is TRBV29-1, the J call TRBJ2-7, with D possibly being TRBD2 (6 bases). Germline V gene sequence: CDR1 SQVTM, CDR2 ANQGSEA. Trimming removed 5 bases from V and 0 bases from J, with 11 bases in between. The CDR3 has 13 residues. The CDR3 loop is CSVLVADSYEQYF. The CDR3 DNA reads TGCAGCGTTCTTGTAGCGGACTCCTACGAGCAGTACTTC.

This chain links TRBV14 with TRBJ2-7, with no clear D. The CDR3 has 12 amino acids. From germline, CDR1 is SGHDN and CDR2 FVKESK. V lost 3 bases and J 2 bases, leaving 5 bases between the germline ends. The CDR3 is CASSHSPYEQYF. CDR3 coding DNA: TGTGCCAGCAGCCATAGTCCCTACGAGCAGTACTTC.

V and J are TRBV9 and TRBJ2-3; 11 positions match TRBD2. This CDR3 comprises 18 residues. J lost 4 bases, V lost 3 bases, and 13 bases had no gene match. Germline V lookup: CDR1 SGDLS, CDR2 YYNGEE. CDR3 sequence (DNA): TGTGCCAGCAGCGCGGAGGGGTCTAGCGGGGGGATCTCAGATACGCAGTATTTT. Residues: CASSAEGSSGGISDTQYF.

The table lists this clone with a count of one. The V gene is TRBV11-3, the J gene TRBJ2-1; D is unresolved. The CDR3 loop spans 12 amino acids. Per germline, CDR1 SGHNT and CDR2 YENEEA. Trimming removed 4 bases at V and 13 bases at J, with 14 bases between. CDR3 sequence reads: CASSSLLPQQFF. In DNA, the CDR3 is TGTGCCAGCAGCTCGCTATTACCTCAACAGTTCTTC.

This clone is deemed medium-sized. Here the CDR3 DNA reads TGTGCCAGCAGCCTGACACGATCGAACACCGGGGAGCTGTTTTTT. Its protein product is CASSLTRSNTGELFF. V and J are TRBV6-5 and TRBJ2-2; D ambiguous. Germline CDR1 MNHEY, CDR2 SVGAGI. The CDR3 extends over 15 amino acids. V was cut by 6 bases and J by 0 bases, with 11 bases left in between.

The CDR3 protein is CASSLGGGQGVVWYTEAFF. The CDR3 DNA is TGTGCCAGCAGTTTAGGCGGGGGACAGGGGGTAGTATGGTACACTGAAGCTTTCTTT. The V call is TRBV28, the J call TRBJ1-1, with 11 bases identical to TRBD1. In germline, CDR1 is MDHEN, CDR2 SYDVKM. This CDR3 region has 19 residues. The V and J ends lost 2 bases and 3 bases, in that order; junction bases with no gene match: 14.

The V call is TRBV14, the J call TRBJ2-1, with 9 positions matching TRBD2. V dropped 0 bases and J dropped 7; count of bases not matched to a gene: 16. The CDR3 covers 19 residues. Germline V CDR1 and CDR2: SGHDN, FVKESK. In DNA, the CDR3 is TGTGCCAGCAGCCAAGAGTCTAGCGGGACCATGCAGCCGAGGAATGAGCAGTTCTTC. As protein: CASSQESSGTMQPRNEQFF. Filled out from reference TRBV14 and TRBJ2-1, the complete variable domain reads EAGVTQFPSHSVIEKGQTVTLRCDPISGHDNLYWYRRVMGKEIKFLLHFVKESKQDESGMPNNRFLAERTGGTYSTLKVQPAELEDSGVYFCASSQESSGTMQPRNEQFFGPGTRLTVL.